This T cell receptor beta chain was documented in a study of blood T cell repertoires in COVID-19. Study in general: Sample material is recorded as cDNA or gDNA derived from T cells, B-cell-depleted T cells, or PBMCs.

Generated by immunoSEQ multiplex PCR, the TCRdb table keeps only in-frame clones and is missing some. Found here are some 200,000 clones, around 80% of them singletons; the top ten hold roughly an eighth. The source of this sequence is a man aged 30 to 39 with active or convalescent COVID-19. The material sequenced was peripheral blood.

CDR3 bases: TGTGCCAGCAGCCTAACCGGGACAGGGGGTCCTGGGGCCAACGTCCTGACTTTC. Its protein is CASSLTGTGGPGANVLTF. The V gene is TRBV5-5, the J gene TRBJ2-6; 11 bases match TRBD1. After removal of 4 bases from V and 2 bases from J, the junction contained 8 bases not matched to a gene. In germline, CDR1 is SGHKS, CDR2 YYEKEE (reference sequence). The CDR3 is 18 residues long. The full variable domain, its missing parts supplied by reference TRBV5-5 and TRBJ2-6, is DAGVTQSPTHLIKTRGQQVTLRCSPISGHKSVSWYQQVLGQGPQFIFQYYEKEERGRGNFPDRFSARQFPNYSSELNVNALLLGDSALYLCASSLTGTGGPGANVLTFGAGSRLTVL.